What follows describes a single T cell receptor (beta chain). With each sample, at least 6 micrograms of total RNA were extracted. The sample belongs to a study of blood T cells in healthy people across ages. Using a J-beta primer mix together with a sample-barcoded 5' primer, a second PCR was run for roughly 6 to 12 cycles. Each TCR beta cDNA got a 12-nucleotide random molecular identifier. TCRdb analysed the 5' RACE reads with MiXCR anew, one entry per CDR3 protein. The sample lists approximately 800,000 distinct CDR3 sequences; roughly 24% were seen once. This CDR3 region has 13 residues. Trimming cost V 0 bases and J 6 bases, with 5 bases left between them. Per the germline V gene, CDR1 is MGHRA and CDR2 is YSYEKL. This sample was also put to use in a study of T cells of mothers and their children. According to that study: Donation involved a few healthy Caucasian mothers and the six children that they had.

The V gene is TRBV4-1, the J gene TRBJ2-2; D call uncertain. The sequence was collected from a boy aged 10-17 years in good health. What was sequenced was blood. The CDR3 is CASSQEKAGELFF. Here the CDR3 DNA reads TGCGCCAGCAGCCAAGAAAAAGCCGGGGAGCTGTTTTTT.